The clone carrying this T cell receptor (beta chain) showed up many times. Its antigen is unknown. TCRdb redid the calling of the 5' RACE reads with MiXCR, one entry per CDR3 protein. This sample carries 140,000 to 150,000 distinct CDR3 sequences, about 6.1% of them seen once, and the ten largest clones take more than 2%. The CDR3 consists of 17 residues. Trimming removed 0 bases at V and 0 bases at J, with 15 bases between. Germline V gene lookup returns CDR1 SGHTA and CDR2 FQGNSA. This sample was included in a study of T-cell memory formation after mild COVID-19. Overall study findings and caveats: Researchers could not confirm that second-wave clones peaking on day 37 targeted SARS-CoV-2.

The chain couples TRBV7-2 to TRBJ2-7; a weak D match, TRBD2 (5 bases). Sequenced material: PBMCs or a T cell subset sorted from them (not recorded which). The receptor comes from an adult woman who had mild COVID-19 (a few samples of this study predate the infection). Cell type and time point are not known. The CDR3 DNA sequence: TGTGCCAGCAGCTTAGCGCTACGCGGGCCTAGCTCCTACGAGCAGTACTTC. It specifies CASSLALRGPSSYEQYF.